What follows are 19 T cell receptor beta chains derived from one specimen sequenced in a study of OX40 agonist ivuxolimab in advanced cancers. Sequencing was performed with immunoSEQ multiplex PCR; in TCRdb, only in-frame clones are kept and a portion is missing. This sample has about 92,000 clones; roughly 88% occur once, and the top ten carry about 0.3%. The sequences come from CD4+ or CD8+ T cells sorted from blood, collected in a trial of the OX40 agonist ivuxolimab. These receptors were obtained from an adult with an advanced solid tumor such as melanoma, head and neck, liver or kidney cancer.

The J gene is TRBJ1-4, the V gene TRBV5-1; D might be TRBD1 (5 bases). Germline loops: CDR1 SGHRS, CDR2 YFSETQ. The V gene lost 0 bases and the J gene lost 1 base, with 7 bases spanning the gap. The CDR3 runs 15 residues. Written as DNA, the CDR3 is TGCGCCAGCAGCTTGGCGCAGGGAACTAATGAAAAACTGTTTTTT. It codes for CASSLAQGTNEKLFF.

Only one count was recorded for this clone. CDR3 sequence reads: CASSQGTLYNEQFF. CDR3 nucleotide sequence: TGCGCCAGCAGCCAAGGAACCTTGTACAATGAGCAGTTCTTC. The chain couples TRBV4-1 to TRBJ2-1; D remains ambiguous. V was trimmed by 1 base and J by 4 bases, leaving 8 bases between them. CDR1 MGHRA and CDR2 YSYEKL come from the germline V gene. The CDR3 totals 14 residues.

This sequence joins TRBV7-2 and TRBJ2-3; D uncertain. This CDR3 region has 14 residues. CDR1 and CDR2 from the germline V gene are SGHTA and FQGNSA. Trimming pared 1 base from V and 5 bases from J, leaving 10 bases between. CDR3 protein: CASSLEATIDTQYF. The CDR3 DNA is TGTGCCAGCAGCTTAGAGGCTACCATAGATACGCAGTATTTT. The full variable domain, with the rest looked up from reference TRBV7-2 and TRBJ2-3, is GAGVSQSPSNKVTEKGKDVELRCDPISGHTALYWYRQSLGQGLEFLIYFQGNSAPDKSGLPSDRFSAERTGGSVSTLTIQRTQQEDSAVYLCASSLEATIDTQYFGPGTRLTVL.

V is TRBV5-5 and J is TRBJ2-5; D possibly corresponds to TRBD2 (5 bases). V shed 2 bases and J shed 4 bases, with 9 bases lying between them. This CDR3 comprises 13 residues. Per the germline V gene, CDR1 is SGHKS and CDR2 is YYEKEE (reference sequence). In nucleotides, the CDR3 is TGTGCCAGCAGCTTCCTTGCGGGAGAGACCCAGTACTTC. Its protein is CASSFLAGETQYF.

This clone has a single count. The V and J genes are TRBV5-6 and TRBJ2-7; 9 bases fit TRBD2. CDR3 length: 16 residues. The trim removed 2 bases at V and 5 bases at J, leaving 11 bases unmatched. Germline lookup yields CDR1 SGHDT and CDR2 YYEEEE. The CDR3 DNA sequence: TGTGCCAGCAGCTTACTAGCGGGTGGCCGGGGGGACGAGCAGTACTTC. Protein product: CASSLLAGGRGDEQYF.

Comment on this clone: Other DNA sequences within the sample encode an identical CDR3. The chain recombines TRBV18 with TRBJ2-7; D is unclear. The V end was cut by 3 bases, the J end by 3 bases, with 6 bases between. The germline gives CDR1 KGHSH, CDR2 LQKENI. The CDR3 runs 12 residues. The CDR3 here is CASSPGRYEQYF. DNA of the CDR3: TGTGCCAGCTCACCCGGTCGCTACGAGCAGTACTTC.

V gene TRBV27 combines with J gene TRBJ2-1; 11 bases are a match to TRBD2. This CDR3 comprises 17 residues. Trimming cost V 6 bases and J 7 bases; bases outside gene matches: 14. The germline V gene encodes CDR1 MNHEY and CDR2 SMNVEV (reference sequence). The CDR3 protein is CASSHAVVVAGGNEQFF. The CDR3 DNA reads TGTGCCAGCAGCCACGCCGTTGTGGTAGCGGGAGGGAATGAGCAGTTCTTC.

This chain links TRBV15 with TRBJ1-3; no clear D gene. Germline CDR1 and CDR2: LNHNV and YYDKDF (reference sequence). The CDR3 loop spans 15 amino acids. With 1 base removed from V and 0 bases from J, the gap between germline ends came to 7 bases. CDR3 bases: TGTGCCACCAGCAGAGGAGGTCTCTCTGGAAACACCATATATTTT. Amino acids: CATSRGGLSGNTIYF.

This chain links TRBV4-2 with TRBJ2-4; tentative D call: TRBD2 (5 bases). The CDR3 totals 15 residues. CDR1 and CDR2 from the germline V gene are LGHNA and YNFKEQ. The V gene lost 0 bases and the J gene lost 6 bases, with 12 bases spanning the gap. CDR3 DNA: TGTGCCAGCAGCCAAGAGCTGGTTGCGGGAAACATTCAGTACTTC. Amino acids: CASSQELVAGNIQYF.

The CDR3 DNA reads TGCAGCGTCATCCGGGCCCACCGACGCACAGATACGCAGTATTTT. It yields the protein CSVIRAHRRTDTQYF. This chain links TRBV29-1 with TRBJ2-3, with D uncertain. The germline V gene has CDR1 SQVTM and CDR2 ANQGSEA. The CDR3 contains 15 residues. V gave up 6 bases and J gave up 1 base, with 17 bases separating them.

This chain joins TRBV18 and TRBJ1-1, with TRBD1 as a possible D gene (5 bases). Trimming removed 3 bases at V and 4 bases at J, with 15 bases between. This CDR3 is built from 15 residues. Germline CDR1 and CDR2: KGHSH and LQKENI. The CDR3 here is CASSPRTRGGTEAFF. For the CDR3, the DNA is TGTGCCAGCTCACCCCGCACCCGGGGGGGCACTGAAGCTTTCTTT.

The chain couples TRBV27 to TRBJ1-2, with 8 bases aligning to TRBD1. The germline CDR1 and CDR2 sequences are MNHEY and SMNVEV (reference sequence). The CDR3 is 15 residues long. V shed 4 bases, J shed 3 bases, and the junction held 7 bases outside the gene matches. The CDR3 DNA sequence: TGTGCCAGCAGTTCCCCCCGACAGGGGCACTATGGCTACACCTTC. Translation gives CASSSPRQGHYGYTF.

This chain connects TRBV6-6 to TRBJ1-4, with D tentatively TRBD1 (5 bases). The CDR3 contains 13 residues. Germline lookup yields CDR1 MNHNY and CDR2 SVGAGI (reference sequence). The ends were cut back, 2 bases at V and 5 bases at J, with 6 bases in the middle. The CDR3 spells CASSYRQNEKLFF. The CDR3 DNA follows: TGTGCCAGCAGTTACAGACAGAATGAAAAACTGTTTTTT.

This chain uses TRBV4-2 with TRBJ2-5; TRBD2 might be the D (7 bases). From germline, CDR1 is LGHNA and CDR2 YNFKEQ. CDR3 length: 14 residues. Trimming removed 8 bases at V and 6 bases at J, with 19 bases between. The CDR3 region has the DNA TGTGCCAGCGGGGGGGGTCAGGGGCAGAAGACCCAGTACTTC. As protein: CASGGGQGQKTQYF.

The chain uses TRBV7-2 and TRBJ1-2, with 7 nucleotides matching TRBD1. This CDR3 has 14 residues. V was pared by 6 bases and J by 5 bases, with 9 bases of the junction left unmatched. CDR1 and CDR2 from the germline V gene are SGHTA and FQGNSA. The CDR3 DNA follows: TGTGCCAGCAGTCCCGACAGGGAGTGGTATGGCTACACCTTC. Amino acid sequence: CASSPDREWYGYTF.

This rearrangement joins TRBV19 to TRBJ2-4; no firm D call. The CDR3 length is 14 residues. CDR1 LNHDA and CDR2 SQIVND come from the germline V gene (reference sequence). Trimming removed 3 bases from V and 0 bases from J, with 6 bases in between. This CDR3 is CASSIQLAKNIQYF. DNA for the CDR3: TGTGCCAGTAGTATTCAGCTAGCCAAAAACATTCAGTACTTC. Drawing the rest from reference TRBV19 and TRBJ2-4, the complete variable domain is DGGITQSPKYLFRKEGQNVTLSCEQNLNHDAMYWYRQDPGQGLRLIYYSQIVNDFQKGDIAEGYSVSREKKESFPLTVTSAQKNPTAFYLCASSIQLAKNIQYFGAGTRLSVL.

The CDR3 loop is CASSEGPMVYGYTF. CDR3 nucleotides: TGTGCCAGTAGTGAGGGACCCATGGTCTATGGCTACACCTTC. The chain couples TRBV19 to TRBJ1-2, with TRBD1 as a possible D gene (5 bases). The germline V gene has CDR1 LNHDA and CDR2 SQIVND (reference sequence). V was clipped by 5 bases and J by 4 bases, with 14 bases between them. CDR3 length: 14 residues. The variable domain in full, completed from reference TRBV19 and TRBJ1-2, reads DGGITQSPKYLFRKEGQNVTLSCEQNLNHDAMYWYRQDPGQGLRLIYYSQIVNDFQKGDIAEGYSVSREKKESFPLTVTSAQKNPTAFYLCASSEGPMVYGYTFGSGTRLTVV.

The gene calls are TRBV5-4 and TRBJ1-2, with D maybe TRBD1 (6 bases). Germline CDR1 reads SGHNT; CDR2 reads YYREEE (reference sequence). The CDR3 is made up of 13 amino acids. Trimming took off 1 base at V and 2 bases at J, with 6 bases between the two ends. In DNA form, the CDR3 reads TGTGCCAGCAGCTTGAGGGGGAACTATGGCTACACCTTC. It encodes CASSLRGNYGYTF.

V usage is TRBV6-6 and J usage is TRBJ1-2; 8 nucleotides align to TRBD1. After removal of 6 bases from V and 4 bases from J, the junction contained 10 bases not matched to a gene. CDR1 is MNHNY, CDR2 SVGAGI, per germline (reference sequence). CDR3 length equals 15 residues. CDR3 in amino acids: CASRPGTGVTYGYTF. The CDR3 coding sequence is TGTGCCAGCAGACCCGGGACAGGAGTTACCTATGGCTACACCTTC.